Below are 11 T cell receptor beta chains sequenced from a single sample in a study of T-cell memory formation after mild COVID-19 (dated by TCRdb to about 2021). The library was made by 5' RACE. Sequencing instrument: Illumina NovaSeq 6000. TCRdb trimmed the raw reads at Q25, called clones with MiXCR and kept productive beta chains. Rows with a matching CDR3 protein are joined into one entry that keeps the most common DNA and genes. Across this sample there are 75,000 to 90,000 distinct CDR3 sequences, with approximately 15% seen only once. Roughly a third of the sample is in the top ten clones. The sequenced sample was PBMCs or a T cell subset sorted from them (not recorded which). The receptor source for this set is an adult woman who had mild COVID-19 (a few samples of this study predate the infection). The sample titles of this study are shuffled in the database, so cell type and time point are left out; the donor was told from shared clones.

The V call is TRBV5-5, the J call TRBJ2-2; D gene uncertain. The V end lost 0 bases, the J end lost 1 base, and 10 bases lay between the germline ends. This CDR3 is 16 amino acids long. Germline V gene lookup returns CDR1 SGHKS and CDR2 YYEKEE (reference sequence). CDR3: CASSLVPVQNTGELFF. The CDR3 bases are TGTGCCAGCAGCTTGGTTCCGGTCCAGAACACCGGGGAGCTGTTTTTT.

This clonotype was observed many times. V gene TRBV4-1 combines with J gene TRBJ2-7; the D is unclear. Germline assignment: CDR1 MGHRA and CDR2 YSYEKL. This CDR3 is built from 15 residues. The germline V and J ends were trimmed by 0 bases and 4 bases, with 13 bases remaining between them. The CDR3 sequence is CASSQEIREWYEQYF. CDR3 in DNA: TGCGCCAGCAGCCAAGAGATTAGAGAGTGGTACGAGCAGTACTTC.

The chain is built from TRBV24-1 and TRBJ2-1; no clear D gene. This CDR3 comprises 12 residues. Germline CDR1 reads KGHDR; CDR2 reads SFDVKD. Trimming shortened V by 6 bases and J by 13 bases, and 15 bases separated the two germline ends. Written as DNA, the CDR3 is TGTGCCACCAGTAATTACTGGGGTGATCAGTTCTTC. Translating it yields CATSNYWGDQFF.

The chain couples TRBV5-5 to TRBJ2-7; 9 nucleotides agree with TRBD1. Germline V gene lookup returns CDR1 SGHKS and CDR2 YYEKEE (reference sequence). This CDR3 comprises 15 residues. J was trimmed by 4 bases and V by 2 bases; bases with no gene match: 7. CDR3 nucleotides: TGTGCCAGCAGCTTCCGTCAGACAGGGGGTTACGAGCAGTACTTC. Protein product: CASSFRQTGGYEQYF.

V is TRBV29-1 and J is TRBJ2-1, with no clear D. Germline V lookup: CDR1 SQVTM, CDR2 ANQGSEA. The CDR3 spans 13 residues. Deletions cut 7 bases from V and 3 bases from J, with 13 bases between. The CDR3 sequence: CSGVFMDYNEQFF. CDR3 coding DNA: TGCAGCGGGGTCTTTATGGACTACAATGAGCAGTTCTTC.

This rearrangement joins TRBV27 to TRBJ2-2, with D tentatively TRBD1 (5 bases). The CDR3 sequence is 14 residues long. V was pared by 8 bases and J by 5 bases, with 15 bases between. In germline, CDR1 is MNHEY, CDR2 SMNVEV (reference sequence). This chain's CDR3 is CASSPGYPTGELFF. In DNA form, the CDR3 reads TGTGCCAGCTCTCCAGGGTATCCGACCGGGGAGCTGTTTTTT.

This clonotype was counted at least ten times. The chain couples TRBV4-3 to TRBJ2-7; 7 bases are shared with TRBD1. Losses at the gene ends were 2 bases for V and 5 bases for J; bases not matched to a gene: 6. The CDR3 is 14 amino acids. Germline CDR1 is LGHNA and CDR2 is YSLEER. The CDR3 DNA is TGCGCCAGCAGCCAAAGGACAGGCGCCGACGAGCAGTACTTC. This translates into CASSQRTGADEQYF.

The J gene is TRBJ1-3, the V gene TRBV12-3 or TRBV12-4; D not resolved. The CDR3 consists of 14 residues. Trimming stripped 2 bases from V and 0 bases from J, with 5 bases between. The CDR3 region has the DNA TGTGCCAGCAGTTTAACCAGCTCTGGAAACACCATATATTTT. Its protein is CASSLTSSGNTIYF.

The chain has TRBV29-1 and TRBJ2-2; no clear D. Trimming left V 2 bases short and J 4 bases short, with 11 bases between. The CDR3 contains 14 residues. CDR1 and CDR2 (germline): SQVTM, ANQGSEA. The chain's CDR3 is CSVEWALVTGELFF. The CDR3 nucleotides are TGCAGCGTTGAATGGGCACTCGTCACCGGGGAGCTGTTTTTT.

This clonotype was seen a few times. The V call is TRBV24-1, the J call TRBJ2-1; D ambiguous. Trimming pared 12 bases from V and 5 bases from J, leaving 10 bases between. The CDR3 contains 11 residues. Germline V gives CDR1 KGHDR, CDR2 SFDVKD. CDR3 in amino acids: CASQENNEQFF. CDR3 nucleotides: TGTGCCTCCCAAGAGAACAATGAGCAGTTCTTC.

The J gene is TRBJ2-1, the V gene TRBV5-1; 7 positions agree with TRBD2. Germline assignment: CDR1 SGHRS and CDR2 YFSETQ. V shed 0 bases, J shed 0 bases, and the junction held 3 bases outside the gene matches. CDR3 length: 16 amino acids. The CDR3 coding sequence is TGCGCCAGCAGCTTGGGCCTAGCGGTCTCCTACAATGAGCAGTTCTTC. Translation: CASSLGLAVSYNEQFF.